The rows below give T cell receptor beta chains drawn from one sample of a study of T cell changes during pregnancy in multiple sclerosis. Method: immunoSEQ multiplex PCR; TCRdb's copy keeps in-frame clones and lacks some. The repertoire has 85,000 to 120,000 clones, 85% to 95% of them found once; the top ten carry 1.6%. The material was peripheral blood, obtained after pregnancy. Source of these receptors: a female donor with multiple sclerosis, enrolled in a pregnancy study. Both conserved end residues are part of each CDR3. Fields, in order: V gene, J gene, CDR3 length, clone size, D gene, CDR3 DNA, CDR3 protein. The D gene is left open where the match is weak. The size of a clone is reported for some rows only, either as once, few or many, or as a class for expanded clones.

>TRBV14|TRBJ1-1|15|few|TRBD1
TGTGCCAGCAGCCCATGGGACAGCATGAACACTGAAGCTTTCTTT
CASSPWDSMNTEAFF
>TRBV6-1|TRBJ1-1|16|once|TRBD1
TGTGCCAGCAGTGGGGACAGGGGTAGGATGAACACTGAAGCTTTCTTT
CASSGDRGRMNTEAFF
>TRBV5-1|TRBJ2-1|15|NA|NA
TGCGCCAGCAGCCCGGCCCAGTGGGCTTACAATGAGCAGTTCTTC
CASSPAQWAYNEQFF
>TRBV9|TRBJ2-6|17|NA|NA
TGTGCCAGCAGCGTAGCGGGTTTATCCTCTGGGGCCAACGTCCTGACTTTC
CASSVAGLSSGANVLTF
>TRBV5-4|TRBJ2-2|17|NA|TRBD2
TGTGCCAGCAGCTCGCGGACTAGCGGGAGGGAAACCGGGGAGCTGTTTTTT
CASSSRTSGRETGELFF
>TRBV2|TRBJ2-7|13|NA|NA
TGTGCCAGCAGCAAAGACACGCACTACGAGCAGTACTTC
CASSKDTHYEQYF
>TRBV19|TRBJ1-1|16|few|TRBD1
TGTGCCAGTCGAGCTGCTGGGACAGGGAGAAGTACTGAAGCTTTCTTT
CASRAAGTGRSTEAFF
>TRBV30|TRBJ2-7|13|NA|TRBD1
TGTGCCTGGAGTGCGCAGGGGGCTCGAGAGCAGTACTTC
CAWSAQGAREQYF
>TRBV27|TRBJ2-1|17|NA|TRBD2
TGTGCCAGCAGTTTATGGGGGACTAGCGGAGGGTTCAATGAGCAGTTCTTC
CASSLWGTSGGFNEQFF
>TRBV2|TRBJ2-1|14|NA|NA
TGTGCCAGCAGGGCTAGAAATAATATCGATGAGCAGTTCTTC
CASRARNNIDEQFF
>TRBV11-2|TRBJ1-1|15|once|TRBD1
TGTGCCAGCAGCTTAGATCGCCCAGGGGGCACTGAAGCTTTCTTT
CASSLDRPGGTEAFF
>TRBV6-5|TRBJ1-5|15|few|TRBD1
TGTGCCAGCAGTAGGGACAGGGCAGGCAATCAGCCCCAGCATTTT
CASSRDRAGNQPQHF
>TRBV4-1|TRBJ1-2|14|NA|NA
TGCGCCAGCAGCCAAGATGTACAGATCTATGGCTACACCTTC
CASSQDVQIYGYTF
>TRBV2|TRBJ1-1|13|once|NA
TGTGCCAGCAGTGACCAGGGTGGCCCTGAAGCTTTCTTT
CASSDQGGPEAFF
>TRBV11-2|TRBJ1-2|13|once|NA
TGTGCCAGCAGCTTAGGCGGGAACTATGGCTACACCTTC
CASSLGGNYGYTF
>TRBV15|TRBJ2-3|18|once|TRBD2
TGTGCCACCAGCAGCGACTCCGGGACTAGCGGGGTCACAGATACGCAGTATTTT
CATSSDSGTSGVTDTQYF
>TRBV5-4|TRBJ2-5|19|NA|NA
TGTGCCAGCAGCTTAGGTTCGAGGTGGGGGGGCCCTTACCAAGAGACCCAGTACTTC
CASSLGSRWGGPYQETQYF
>TRBV19|TRBJ1-1|13|NA|TRBD1
TGTGCCAGTAGACCCCGGGACAGGGTTGAAGCTTTCTTT
CASRPRDRVEAFF
>TRBV19|TRBJ2-5|13|once|NA
TGTGCCAGTAGTATGATGGACATCAAGACCCAGTACTTC
CASSMMDIKTQYF
>TRBV19|TRBJ2-3|13|NA|NA
TGTGCCAGTAGTAGCGGGAGCACAGATACGCAGTATTTT
CASSSGSTDTQYF
>TRBV2|TRBJ2-1|15|NA|TRBD1
TGTGCCAGCAGGACCGGGACAGGGTCCAGAAATGAGCAGTTCTTC
CASRTGTGSRNEQFF
>TRBV19|TRBJ1-1|16|NA|TRBD1
TGTGCCAGTAGTCCGCGGACAGGAATTCGGGGGACTGAAGCTTTCTTT
CASSPRTGIRGTEAFF
>TRBV11-2|TRBJ1-2|16|once|TRBD1
TGTGCCAGCAGCCGAATTAAGACAGGGGACGGCTATGGCTACACCTTC
CASSRIKTGDGYGYTF
>TRBV7-2|TRBJ1-1|13|few|NA
TGTGCCAGCAGCTCGACAGTGAACACTGAAGCTTTCTTT
CASSSTVNTEAFF
>TRBV30|TRBJ2-7|13|NA|TRBD1
TGTGCCTGGAGGGGACAGGGGCCTTACGAGCAGTACTTC
CAWRGQGPYEQYF
>TRBV30|TRBJ2-5|13|once|NA
TGTGCCTGGACCCCGCGCAGGGGAGAGACCCAGTACTTC
CAWTPRRGETQYF
>TRBV6-5|TRBJ1-1|15|NA|NA
TGTGCCAGCAGTTACTCGGGGGCGACGAACACTGAAGCTTTCTTT
CASSYSGATNTEAFF
>TRBV28|TRBJ2-7|14|NA|TRBD1
TGTGCCAGCAGTCTCGGGACAGGGGGCTACGAGCAGTACTTC
CASSLGTGGYEQYF
>TRBV4-2|TRBJ2-1|14|once|NA
TGTGCCAGCAGCCAGGGCAGAGCTAAGGATGAGCAGTTCTTC
CASSQGRAKDEQFF
>TRBV6-5|TRBJ1-2|13|NA|NA
TGTGCCAGTTCCCTAGGGGGAAACTATGGCTACACCTTC
CASSLGGNYGYTF
>TRBV5-4|TRBJ2-5|16|NA|TRBD2
TGTGCCAGCAGCTACCAACCGGGACTAGCGGGAGAGACCCAGTACTTC
CASSYQPGLAGETQYF
>TRBV7-6|TRBJ1-3|15|NA|NA
TGTGCCAGCAGCAGACAGGTGTACTCTGGAAACACCATATATTTT
CASSRQVYSGNTIYF
>TRBV27|TRBJ2-7|16|NA|NA
TGTGCCAGCAGTTTATCTACCCGTGGGCGGGCCTACGAGCAGTACTTC
CASSLSTRGRAYEQYF
>TRBV5-5|TRBJ2-7|17|NA|TRBD1
TGTGCCAGCAGCGTAACCCTCGGGACAGGGTCCTCCTACGAGCAGTACTTC
CASSVTLGTGSSYEQYF
>TRBV7-9|TRBJ2-3|16|NA|NA
TGTGCCAGCAGCGTATCCCTTAGGTCGGGAGCAGATACGCAGTATTTT
CASSVSLRSGADTQYF
>TRBV2|TRBJ1-5|15|NA|NA
TGTGCCAGCAGTGACGGCCAGGGAAGGAATCAGCCCCAGCATTTT
CASSDGQGRNQPQHF
>TRBV21-1|TRBJ2-7|15|NA|NA
TGTGCCAGCACCCTTCCGGGACAGTGTCCCTACGAGCAGTACTTC
CASTLPGQCPYEQYF
>TRBV9|TRBJ2-7|14|few|NA
TGTGCCAGCAGCGTAGGGATAAAGGGGCTCGACCGGTACTTC
CASSVGIKGLDRYF
>TRBV5-6|TRBJ1-1|16|NA|TRBD1
TGTGCCAGCAGCTCAATTAGACAGGGCAGGAACACTGAAGCTTTCTTT
CASSSIRQGRNTEAFF
>TRBV6-1|TRBJ2-7|14|NA|NA
TGTGCCAGCAGTCGAGGGACTCCGCTGTTCGAGCAGTACTTC
CASSRGTPLFEQYF
>TRBV2|TRBJ2-3|13|NA|NA
TGTGCCAGCAGTGTGACTTTTACAGATACGCAGTATTTT
CASSVTFTDTQYF
>TRBV30|TRBJ2-3|15|NA|NA
TGTGCCTGGAGGACCCTGGGGCAGGGGGGAGATACGCAGTATTTT
CAWRTLGQGGDTQYF
>TRBV27|TRBJ1-2|15|NA|TRBD1
TGTGCCAGCAGTTTGTTCCCAGGACAGGTCTATGGCTACACCTTC
CASSLFPGQVYGYTF
>TRBV2|TRBJ1-2|15|NA|TRBD1
TGTGCCAGCAGTGTCTGGGACAGGCCCAACTATGGCTACACCTTC
CASSVWDRPNYGYTF